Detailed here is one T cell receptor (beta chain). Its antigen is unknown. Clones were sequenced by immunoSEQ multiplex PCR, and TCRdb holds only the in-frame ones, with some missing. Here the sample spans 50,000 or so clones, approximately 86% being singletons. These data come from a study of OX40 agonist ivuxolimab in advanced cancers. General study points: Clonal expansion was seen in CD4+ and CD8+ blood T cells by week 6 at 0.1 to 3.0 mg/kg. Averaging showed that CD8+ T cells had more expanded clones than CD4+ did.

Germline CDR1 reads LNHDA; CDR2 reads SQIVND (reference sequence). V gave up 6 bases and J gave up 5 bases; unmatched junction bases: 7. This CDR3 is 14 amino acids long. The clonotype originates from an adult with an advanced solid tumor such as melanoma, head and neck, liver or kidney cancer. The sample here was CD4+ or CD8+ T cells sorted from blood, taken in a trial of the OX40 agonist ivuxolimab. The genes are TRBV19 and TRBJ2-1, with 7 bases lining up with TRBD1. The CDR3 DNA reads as TGTGCCAGTAGAGAAGTACAGGGGAACAATGAGCAGTTCTTC. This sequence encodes CASREVQGNNEQFF. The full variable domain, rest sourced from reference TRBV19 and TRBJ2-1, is DGGITQSPKYLFRKEGQNVTLSCEQNLNHDAMYWYRQDPGQGLRLIYYSQIVNDFQKGDIAEGYSVSREKKESFPLTVTSAQKNPTAFYLCASREVQGNNEQFFGPGTRLTVL.